The source of this T cell receptor beta chain is a study of T cell repertoires in cytomegalovirus infection. Turning to the study itself: Indicated by public TCR beta signatures were CMV infection and matching HLA type.

Overall study findings and caveats: The ex vivo response was dominated by HLA-C-restricted CMV-specific TCR beta clonotypes. People with CMV and the relevant HLA were identified by cumulative public TCR beta family frequency.

This clonotype appeared many times. Its antigen is still unknown. A single record per CDR3 protein comes from TCRdb applying MiXCR to the reads. Of 480,000 or so distinct CDR3 sequences listed, 11% are singletons. From germline, CDR1 is SQVTM and CDR2 ANQGSEA. Between the trimmed V and J ends, which lost 6 bases and 5 bases, there was a span of 18 bases. This CDR3 has 14 amino acids. The receptor comes from a human donor in good health (CMV status not recorded). Some clones in this sample may be carry-over from other donors' samples. Sample: PBMCs. The chain couples TRBV29-1 to TRBJ2-3; either TRBD1 or TRBD2 may fit D (5 bases each). The CDR3 nucleotides are TGCAGCGTCGTTGTCCCGGGGCAGCTAGATACGCAGTATTTT. Protein product: CSVVVPGQLDTQYF.